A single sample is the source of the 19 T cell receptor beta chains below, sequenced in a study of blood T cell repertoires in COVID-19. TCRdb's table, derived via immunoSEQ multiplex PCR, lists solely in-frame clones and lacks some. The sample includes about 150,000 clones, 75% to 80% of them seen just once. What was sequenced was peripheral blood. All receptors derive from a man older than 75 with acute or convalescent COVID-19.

CDR3 residues: CASSYDGQGGYGYTF. The CDR3, as DNA: TGTGCCAGCAGCTACGATGGACAGGGGGGTTATGGCTACACCTTC. This chain joins TRBV6-5 and TRBJ1-2, with 10 positions matching TRBD1. In germline, CDR1 is MNHEY, CDR2 SVGAGI. The CDR3 is made up of 15 amino acids. J lost 5 bases, V lost 6 bases, and 9 bases had no gene match.

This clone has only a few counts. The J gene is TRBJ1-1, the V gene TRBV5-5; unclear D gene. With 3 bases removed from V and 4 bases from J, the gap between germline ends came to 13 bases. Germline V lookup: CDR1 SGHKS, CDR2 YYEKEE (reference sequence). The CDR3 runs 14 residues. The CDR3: CASSWALGATEAFF. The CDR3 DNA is TGTGCCAGCAGCTGGGCCCTGGGTGCCACTGAAGCTTTCTTT. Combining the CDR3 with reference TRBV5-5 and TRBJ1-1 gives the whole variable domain DAGVTQSPTHLIKTRGQQVTLRCSPISGHKSVSWYQQVLGQGPQFIFQYYEKEERGRGNFPDRFSARQFPNYSSELNVNALLLGDSALYLCASSWALGATEAFFGQGTRLTVV.

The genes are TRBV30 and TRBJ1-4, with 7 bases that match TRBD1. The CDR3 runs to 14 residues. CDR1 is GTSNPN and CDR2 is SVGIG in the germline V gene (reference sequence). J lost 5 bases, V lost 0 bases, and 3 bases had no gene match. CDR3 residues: CAWSVGRGNEKLFF. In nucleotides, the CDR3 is TGTGCCTGGAGTGTAGGCAGGGGGAATGAAAAACTGTTTTTT.

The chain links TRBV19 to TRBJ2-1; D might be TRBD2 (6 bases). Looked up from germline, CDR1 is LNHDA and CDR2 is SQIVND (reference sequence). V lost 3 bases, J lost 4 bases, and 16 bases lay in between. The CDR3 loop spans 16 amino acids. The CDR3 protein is CASSIQPRGNYNEQFF. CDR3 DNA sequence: TGTGCCAGTAGTATTCAGCCCCGGGGGAATTACAATGAGCAGTTCTTC.

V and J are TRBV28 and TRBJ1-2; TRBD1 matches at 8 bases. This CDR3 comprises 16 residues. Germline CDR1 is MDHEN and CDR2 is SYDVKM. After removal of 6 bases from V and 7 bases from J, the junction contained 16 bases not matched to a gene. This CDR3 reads CASSSADRDFFSGYTF. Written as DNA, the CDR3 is TGTGCCAGCAGCTCGGCGGACAGGGATTTTTTTAGTGGCTACACCTTC.

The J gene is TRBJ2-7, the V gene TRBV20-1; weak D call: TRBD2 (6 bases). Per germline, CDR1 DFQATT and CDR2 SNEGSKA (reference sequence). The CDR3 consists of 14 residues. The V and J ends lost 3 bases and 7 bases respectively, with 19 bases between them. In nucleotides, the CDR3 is TGCAGTGCTAGTTCTCGGCAGGGAGGCCGAGAGCAGTACTTC. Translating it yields CSASSRQGGREQYF.

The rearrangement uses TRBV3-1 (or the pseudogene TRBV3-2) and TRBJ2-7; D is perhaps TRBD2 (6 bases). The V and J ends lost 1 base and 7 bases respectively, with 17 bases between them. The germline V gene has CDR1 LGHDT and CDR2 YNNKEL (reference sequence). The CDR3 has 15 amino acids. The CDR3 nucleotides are TGTGCCAGCAGCCAAGTTAATGGCGGGGCTGGAGAGCAGTACTTC. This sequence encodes CASSQVNGGAGEQYF.

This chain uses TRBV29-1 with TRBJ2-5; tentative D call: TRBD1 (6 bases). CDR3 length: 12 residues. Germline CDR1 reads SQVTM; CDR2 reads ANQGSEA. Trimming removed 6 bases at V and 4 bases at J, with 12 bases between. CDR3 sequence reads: CSVPRGGETQYF. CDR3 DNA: TGCAGCGTACCCAGGGGTGGAGAGACCCAGTACTTC.

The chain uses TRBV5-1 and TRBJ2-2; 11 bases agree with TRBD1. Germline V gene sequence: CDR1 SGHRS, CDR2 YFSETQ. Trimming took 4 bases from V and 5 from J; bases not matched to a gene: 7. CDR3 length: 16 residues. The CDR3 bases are TGCGCCAGCAGCGGCGGACAGGGGGCGTTTACCGGGGAGCTGTTTTTT. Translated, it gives CASSGGQGAFTGELFF.

In nucleotides, the CDR3 is TGTGCCAGCAGCTTATTTGCGTTAAACACTGAAGCTTTCTTT. Its translation is CASSLFALNTEAFF. This chain joins TRBV5-8 and TRBJ1-1; no clear D gene. This CDR3 has 14 amino acids. The germline V gene has CDR1 SGHTS and CDR2 YDEGEE. With 2 bases removed from V and 2 bases from J, the gap between germline ends came to 10 bases.

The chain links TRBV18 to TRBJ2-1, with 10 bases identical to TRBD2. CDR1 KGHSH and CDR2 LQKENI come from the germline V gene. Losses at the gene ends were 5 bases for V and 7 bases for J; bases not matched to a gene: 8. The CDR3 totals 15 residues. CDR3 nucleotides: TGTGCCAGCTCATATAGCGGGGGGCCAGTTAATGAGCAGTTCTTC. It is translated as CASSYSGGPVNEQFF.

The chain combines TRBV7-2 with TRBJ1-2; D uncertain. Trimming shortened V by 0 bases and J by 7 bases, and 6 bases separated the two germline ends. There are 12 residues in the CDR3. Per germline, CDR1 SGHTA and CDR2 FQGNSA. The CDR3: CASSLASVGYTF. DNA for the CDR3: TGTGCCAGCAGCTTAGCGTCAGTTGGCTACACCTTC. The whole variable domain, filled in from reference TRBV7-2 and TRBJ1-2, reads GAGVSQSPSNKVTEKGKDVELRCDPISGHTALYWYRQSLGQGLEFLIYFQGNSAPDKSGLPSDRFSAERTGGSVSTLTIQRTQQEDSAVYLCASSLASVGYTFGSGTRLTVV.

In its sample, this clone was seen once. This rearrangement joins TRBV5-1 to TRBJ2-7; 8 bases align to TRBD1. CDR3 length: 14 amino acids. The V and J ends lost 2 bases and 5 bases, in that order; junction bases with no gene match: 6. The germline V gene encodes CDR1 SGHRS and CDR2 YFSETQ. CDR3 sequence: CASSFNRGVDEQYV. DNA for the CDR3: TGCGCCAGCAGCTTCAACAGGGGGGTGGACGAGCAGTACGTC.

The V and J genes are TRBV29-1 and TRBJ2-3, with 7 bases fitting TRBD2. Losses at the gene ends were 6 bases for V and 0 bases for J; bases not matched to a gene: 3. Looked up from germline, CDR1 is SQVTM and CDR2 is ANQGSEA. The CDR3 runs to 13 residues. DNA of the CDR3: TGCAGCGTGAGCGGGGCCAGCACAGATACGCAGTATTTT. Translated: CSVSGASTDTQYF.

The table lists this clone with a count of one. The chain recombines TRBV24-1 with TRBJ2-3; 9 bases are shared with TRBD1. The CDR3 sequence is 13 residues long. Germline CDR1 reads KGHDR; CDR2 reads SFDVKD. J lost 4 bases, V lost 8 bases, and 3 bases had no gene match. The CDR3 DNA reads TGTGCCACCACGGGACAGGGTGCAGATACGCAGTATTTT. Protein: CATTGQGADTQYF.

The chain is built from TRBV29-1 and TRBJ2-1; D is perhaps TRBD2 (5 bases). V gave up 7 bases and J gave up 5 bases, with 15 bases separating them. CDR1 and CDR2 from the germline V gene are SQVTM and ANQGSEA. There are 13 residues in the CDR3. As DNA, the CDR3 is TGCAGCGCCTGGGGTCCCGGGGACAATGAGCAGTTCTTC. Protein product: CSAWGPGDNEQFF.

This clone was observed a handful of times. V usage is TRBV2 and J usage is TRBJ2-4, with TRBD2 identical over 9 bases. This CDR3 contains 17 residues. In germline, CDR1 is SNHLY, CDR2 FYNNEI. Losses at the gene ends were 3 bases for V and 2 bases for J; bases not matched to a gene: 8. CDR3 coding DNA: TGTGCCAGCAGTGACCTTTTAGCGGGGGACACCAAAAACATTCAGTACTTC. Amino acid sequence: CASSDLLAGDTKNIQYF.

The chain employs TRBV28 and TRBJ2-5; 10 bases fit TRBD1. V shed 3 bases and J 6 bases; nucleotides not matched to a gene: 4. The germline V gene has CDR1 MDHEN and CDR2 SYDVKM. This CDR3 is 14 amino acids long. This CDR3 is CASSFPGQGKTQYF. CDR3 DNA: TGTGCCAGCAGTTTCCCGGGACAGGGGAAGACCCAGTACTTC.

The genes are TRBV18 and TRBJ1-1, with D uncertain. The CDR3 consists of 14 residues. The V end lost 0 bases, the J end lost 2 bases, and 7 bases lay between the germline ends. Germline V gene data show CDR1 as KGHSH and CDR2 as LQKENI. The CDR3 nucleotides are TGTGCCAGCTCACCACCCAACAGAAACACTGAAGCTTTCTTT. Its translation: CASSPPNRNTEAFF.